These 4 T cell receptor beta chains were sequenced from one sample in a study of shared T cell receptors in the human thymus. Libraries were prepared by immunoSEQ multiplex PCR; TCRdb keeps only in-frame clonotypes and omits some of them. This table holds over 60,000 clones, nearly 95% found once. The sequenced sample consisted of thymocytes. The receptor source for this set is a human donor.

This clone was seen only once. The V call is TRBV15, the J call TRBJ2-1; 7 bases align to TRBD2. V lost 0 bases and J lost 5; bases outside the gene matches: 19. Germline loops: CDR1 LNHNV, CDR2 YYDKDF (reference sequence). The CDR3 totals 20 residues. CDR3: CATSRDDVPRRDYGNNEQFF. The CDR3 DNA reads TGTGCCACCAGCAGAGATGACGTCCCTAGACGGGACTATGGAAACAATGAGCAGTTCTTC. The whole variable domain, filled in from reference TRBV15 and TRBJ2-1, reads DAMVIQNPRYQVTQFGKPVTLSCSQTLNHNVMYWYQQKSSQAPKLLFHYYDKDFNNEADTPDNFQSRRPNTSFCFLDIRSPGLGDTAMYLCATSRDDVPRRDYGNNEQFFGPGTRLTVL.

V is TRBV5-8 and J is TRBJ2-7; D possibly corresponds to TRBD2 (6 bases). V gave up 7 bases and J gave up 7 bases, with 18 bases separating them. The V gene's germline CDR1 is SGHTS and CDR2 YDEGEE. The CDR3 covers 13 residues. The CDR3 reads CASPRGSSLEQYF. The CDR3 DNA reads as TGTGCCAGCCCTCGGGGGAGTTCCTTGGAGCAGTACTTC.

The rearrangement uses TRBV7-9 and TRBJ1-2; a weak D match, TRBD1 (6 bases). Deletions cut 6 bases from V and 4 bases from J, with 18 bases between. The CDR3 consists of 15 residues. From germline, CDR1 is SEHNR and CDR2 FQNEAQ (reference sequence). The CDR3, as DNA: TGTGCCAGCAGGAACTCAGGGGATTGCTGCTATGGCTACACCTTC. Its translation is CASRNSGDCCYGYTF.

The chain uses TRBV7-2 and TRBJ2-3, with no clear D. The V end was cut by 5 bases, the J end by 2 bases, with 26 bases between. The CDR3 sequence is 19 residues long. Per germline, CDR1 SGHTA and CDR2 FQGNSA. The CDR3 DNA sequence: TGTGCCAGCAGCCGAAGGCCCGGGCCGAAACACCAGATCACAGATACGCAGTATTTT. The encoded protein is CASSRRPGPKHQITDTQYF.